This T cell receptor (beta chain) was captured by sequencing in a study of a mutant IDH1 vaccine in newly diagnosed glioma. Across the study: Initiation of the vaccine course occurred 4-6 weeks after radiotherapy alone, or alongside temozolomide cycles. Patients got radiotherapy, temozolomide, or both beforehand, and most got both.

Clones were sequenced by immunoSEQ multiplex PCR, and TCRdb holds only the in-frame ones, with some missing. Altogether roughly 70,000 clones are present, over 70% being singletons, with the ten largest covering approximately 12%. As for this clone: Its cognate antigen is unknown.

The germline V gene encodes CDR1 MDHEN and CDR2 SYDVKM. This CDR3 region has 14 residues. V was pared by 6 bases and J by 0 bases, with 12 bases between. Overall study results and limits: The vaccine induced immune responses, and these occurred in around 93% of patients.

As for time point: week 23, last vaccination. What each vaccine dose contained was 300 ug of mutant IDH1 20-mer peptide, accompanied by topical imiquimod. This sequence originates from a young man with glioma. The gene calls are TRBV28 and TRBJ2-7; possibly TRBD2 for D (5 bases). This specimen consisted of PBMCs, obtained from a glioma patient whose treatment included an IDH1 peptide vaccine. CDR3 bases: TGTGCCAGCAGACGGACTGCGAGCTCCTACGAGCAGTACTTC. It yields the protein CASRRTASSYEQYF.